The next 5 T cell receptor beta chains were all read from a single sample in a study of shared clonotypes between healthy human individuals (TCRdb year 2020). CD8 naive samples were CD45RO-negative cells positively selected for CCR7, giving a CD45RA+CCR7+ population that excluded TemRA cells. Library prep was done by the immunoSEQ multiplex PCR assay. Held by TCRdb, this immuneACCESS table contains in-frame sequences only and omits some clones. Under half of the omission traces to an unresolved V gene where checked; the cause of the rest is unknown. This sample holds roughly 2,000,000 clones; just over 90% were observed only once. The top ten hold less than 2% of the sample. The sample was naive CD8+ T cells from PBMCs. In light of the paper, this sample's cell subset or site label describes: CD45RA+CCR7+. Receptors originate from a man aged 18 to 35 in good health. Some clones in this sample may be carry-over from other donors' samples.

This chain connects TRBV2 to TRBJ1-2; a possible D gene is TRBD1 (6 bases). The germline V and J ends were trimmed by 3 bases and 4 bases, with 15 bases remaining between them. Germline-derived CDR1 and CDR2 are SNHLY and FYNNEI. The CDR3 runs to 15 residues. The CDR3 DNA sequence: TGTGCCAGCAGTGAGACTAGGACAGCAGTCTATGGCTACACCTTC. Translating it yields CASSETRTAVYGYTF.

In nucleotides, the CDR3 is TGCGCCAGCAGCCCACCCCGACAGGGGGCGACGAACACTGAAGCTTTCTTT. This codes for CASSPPRQGATNTEAFF. V is TRBV5-1 and J is TRBJ1-1; 10 nucleotides align to TRBD1. J lost 1 base, V lost 4 bases, and 10 bases had no gene match. This CDR3 is 17 amino acids long. The germline V gene has CDR1 SGHRS and CDR2 YFSETQ.

The rearrangement uses TRBV15 and TRBJ1-5; D not resolved. The CDR3 runs 14 residues. Germline CDR1 is LNHNV and CDR2 is YYDKDF (reference sequence). The germline V and J ends were trimmed by 6 bases and 1 base, with 10 bases remaining between them. DNA for the CDR3: TGTGCCACCAGAAAGAGGAACAGCAATCAGCCCCAGCATTTT. Encoded protein: CATRKRNSNQPQHF.

The chain recombines TRBV6-6 with TRBJ2-3, with 11 positions matching TRBD2. Germline V gene lookup returns CDR1 MNHNY and CDR2 SVGAGI (reference sequence). The trim removed 5 bases at V and 4 bases at J, leaving 5 bases unmatched. The CDR3 totals 15 residues. The CDR3 spells CASSQLAGVPDTQYF. The DNA of the CDR3 is TGTGCCAGCAGTCAACTAGCGGGAGTCCCAGATACGCAGTATTTT.

CDR3 nucleotide sequence: TGCAGCGTTGAAGGACTAGCGGGAGGGTTTGCCGGTTACAATGAGCAGTTCTTC. This translates into CSVEGLAGGFAGYNEQFF. The J gene is TRBJ2-1, the V gene TRBV29-1; 14 bases fit TRBD2. The germline V gene has CDR1 SQVTM and CDR2 ANQGSEA. Trimming at V came to 1 base and at J to 4 bases, leaving 9 bases not matched to a gene. This CDR3 contains 18 residues.